This T cell receptor beta chain was found in a study of T cell responses to AZD1222 COVID-19 vaccine. General observations from the study: Among those given AZD1222, only six were seropositive at baseline. Clonal diversity may have been underestimated, and the donors were mostly white British, with more females than males.

In the case of this clone: Antigen unknown.

Data came from immunoSEQ multiplex PCR; TCRdb stores just in-frame clones and leaves some out. The sample yields about 64,000 clones, approximately 90% seen once. Specimen: peripheral blood, collected 28 days after the second dose of the MenACWY control vaccine. This TCR derives from an adult who received the MenACWY meningococcal vaccine as a control.

The CDR3 nucleotides read TGTGCCAGCAGCCATCTAGCGGACCTCTCCTACAATGAGCAGTTCTTC. It translates to CASSHLADLSYNEQFF. The chain carries TRBV5-5 and TRBJ2-1; TRBD2 aligns across 7 bases. Germline lookup yields CDR1 SGHKS and CDR2 YYEKEE (reference sequence). CDR3 length: 16 amino acids. Trimming at V came to 4 bases and at J to 0 bases, leaving 7 bases not matched to a gene. The full variable domain, rest sourced from reference TRBV5-5 and TRBJ2-1, is DAGVTQSPTHLIKTRGQQVTLRCSPISGHKSVSWYQQVLGQGPQFIFQYYEKEERGRGNFPDRFSARQFPNYSSELNVNALLLGDSALYLCASSHLADLSYNEQFFGPGTRLTVL.